What follows describes a single T cell receptor (beta chain). Its specificity is not known. The sample is drawn from a study of T-cell memory formation after mild COVID-19. Study outcomes and limitations: Some clones that responded turned up in pre-infection memory, which suggests that cross-reactive memory joined in. The CD4+ clones that contracted clustered mainly within CM and EM, and the CD8+ clones concentrated in EMRA. Clones shrinking between day 15 and 85 showed a balanced CD4/CD8 split, and those that grew later tilted toward CD4+.

One entry per CDR3 protein, called by TCRdb with MiXCR from the 5' RACE reads. The sample shows 500,000 to 600,000 distinct CDR3 sequences, roughly 18% of them seen only once. The sequencing sample was made of PBMCs or a T cell subset sorted from them (not recorded which). This receptor was identified in an adult woman who had mild COVID-19 (a few samples of this study predate the infection). Cell type and time point are not known.

The CDR3 nucleotides read TGCGCCAGCAGCCATCTAGCGGGGGGCACAGATACGCAGTATTTT. It translates to CASSHLAGGTDTQYF. V gene TRBV4-1 combines with J gene TRBJ2-3; TRBD2 agrees at 10 bases. The CDR3 covers 15 residues. V lost 3 bases to trimming and J lost 1 base; unmatched junction nucleotides: 1. Germline V gene data show CDR1 as MGHRA and CDR2 as YSYEKL.